The 11 T cell receptor beta chains below come from one sample, sequenced in a study of shared clonotypes between healthy human individuals. TCRdb keeps only in-frame clones here, not all; method: immunoSEQ multiplex PCR. The table lists over 850,000 clones, 70% to 80% of them singletons. Source material: memory CD4+ T cells from PBMCs. Stated subset: CD45RA-negative fraction. Receptor source: a man younger than 35 in good health. Some clones in this sample may be carry-over from other donors' samples.

In this sample, this clone turned up many times. V is TRBV2 and J is TRBJ2-5; 10 bases map to TRBD2. The CDR3 has 14 amino acids. Germline V gives CDR1 SNHLY, CDR2 FYNNEI. With V trimmed by 6 bases and J by 3 bases, 4 bases remained unmatched. CDR3 region: CASSRGLAEETQYF. The CDR3 DNA sequence: TGTGCCAGCAGCAGAGGACTAGCGGAAGAGACCCAGTACTTC.

The V call is TRBV6-6, the J call TRBJ2-7, with D perhaps TRBD1 or TRBD2 (5 bases each). This CDR3 is built from 14 residues. With 7 bases removed from V and 0 bases from J, the gap between germline ends came to 13 bases. CDR1 is MNHNY and CDR2 is SVGAGI in the germline V gene (reference sequence). The CDR3 DNA is TGTGCCAGCACTGGGACCTATAGCTCCTACGAGCAGTACTTC. Its translation: CASTGTYSSYEQYF.

As to this clone: Other nucleotide sequences from this sample produce the same CDR3. This chain connects TRBV5-6 to TRBJ2-1; the D gene is possibly TRBD1 (6 bases). The ends were cut back, 0 bases at V and 4 bases at J, with 11 bases in the middle. The CDR3 totals 15 residues. CDR1 SGHDT and CDR2 YYEEEE come from the germline V gene. DNA of the CDR3: TGTGCCAGCAGCTTGGGTCAGGGGTCGTACAATGAGCAGTTCTTC. Protein product: CASSLGQGSYNEQFF. The full variable domain, rest sourced from reference TRBV5-6 and TRBJ2-1, is DAGVTQSPTHLIKTRGQQVTLRCSPKSGHDTVSWYQQALGQGPQFIFQYYEEEERQRGNFPDRFSGHQFPNYSSELNVNALLLGDSALYLCASSLGQGSYNEQFFGPGTRLTVL.

The chain uses TRBV7-8 and TRBJ2-7, with a tentative D call TRBD1 (6 bases). V was clipped by 5 bases and J by 1 base, with 9 bases between them. The CDR3 totals 13 residues. The V gene's germline CDR1 is SGHVS and CDR2 FQNEAQ. DNA for the CDR3: TGTGCCAGCAGCGTCGGACAGTCCTACGAGCAGTACTTC. Translating it yields CASSVGQSYEQYF.

The chain combines TRBV4-3 with TRBJ2-3; 7 nucleotides align to TRBD1. The CDR3 totals 18 residues. Germline CDR1 is LGHNA and CDR2 is YSLEER. The V segment lost 2 bases and the J segment 3 bases; nucleotides outside the gene matches: 14. The CDR3 here is CASSQYQGGTAETDTQYF. DNA of the CDR3: TGCGCCAGCAGCCAATACCAGGGTGGGACAGCCGAAACAGATACGCAGTATTTT.

With respect to this clone: This CDR3 is also generated by other DNA sequences in the sample. The chain combines TRBV19 with TRBJ2-7, with D tentatively TRBD2 (5 bases). Per germline, CDR1 LNHDA and CDR2 SQIVND (reference sequence). The CDR3 covers 14 residues. The V gene lost 1 base and the J gene lost 3 bases, with 10 bases spanning the gap. CDR3 DNA sequence: TGTGCCAGTAGTATAGGAGGGAGAGGCTACGAGCAGTACTTC. The encoded protein is CASSIGGRGYEQYF.

Of note for this clone: Within the sample, other DNA sequences also encode this same CDR3. This sequence joins TRBV5-4 and TRBJ1-1; D might be TRBD1 (5 bases). The V end lost 0 bases, the J end lost 6 bases, and 9 bases lay between the germline ends. The CDR3 contains 13 residues. CDR1 and CDR2 (germline): SGHNT, YYREEE (reference sequence). The DNA for the CDR3 is TGTGCCAGCAGCTTGGGGCAGGGAGCTGAAGCTTTCTTT. Protein: CASSLGQGAEAFF.

This chain joins TRBV6-1 and TRBJ2-7; TRBD1 or TRBD2 may be the D gene (5 bases each). V lost 2 bases to trimming and J lost 7 bases, with 18 bases between them. CDR1 and CDR2 from the germline V gene are MNHNS and SASEGT. The CDR3 contains 15 residues. The chain's CDR3 is CASSELDRGWGEQYF. The CDR3 coding sequence is TGTGCCAGCAGTGAACTGGACCGGGGCTGGGGGGAGCAGTACTTC.

V usage is TRBV5-1 and J usage is TRBJ2-3; unclear D gene. The V end was cut by 0 bases, the J end by 6 bases, with 17 bases between. CDR1 and CDR2 (germline): SGHRS, YFSETQ. The CDR3 runs 16 residues. CDR3 amino acids: CASSLALAGPADTQYF. The CDR3, as DNA: TGCGCCAGCAGCTTGGCCCTGGCAGGCCCCGCGGATACGCAGTATTTT.

Only a few counts were recorded for this clone. The chain carries TRBV6-1 and TRBJ2-5, with D possibly being TRBD1 (6 bases). V was cut by 1 base and J by 13 bases, with 16 bases left in between. CDR1 and CDR2 (germline): MNHNS, SASEGT. The CDR3 length is 13 residues. The CDR3: CASSEGGKGRGYF. In nucleotides, the CDR3 is TGTGCCAGCAGTGAAGGTGGTAAGGGCAGGGGGTACTTC.

This chain links TRBV10-2 with TRBJ2-3; 10 bases line up with TRBD2. J gave up 6 bases and V 2 bases, and 14 bases lay outside the gene matches. Germline lookup yields CDR1 WSHSY and CDR2 SAAADI. The CDR3 runs to 18 residues. The chain's CDR3 is CASSEESGASGRKDTQYF. The CDR3 DNA reads as TGCGCCAGCAGTGAGGAAAGTGGGGCTAGCGGGAGAAAGGATACGCAGTATTTT.